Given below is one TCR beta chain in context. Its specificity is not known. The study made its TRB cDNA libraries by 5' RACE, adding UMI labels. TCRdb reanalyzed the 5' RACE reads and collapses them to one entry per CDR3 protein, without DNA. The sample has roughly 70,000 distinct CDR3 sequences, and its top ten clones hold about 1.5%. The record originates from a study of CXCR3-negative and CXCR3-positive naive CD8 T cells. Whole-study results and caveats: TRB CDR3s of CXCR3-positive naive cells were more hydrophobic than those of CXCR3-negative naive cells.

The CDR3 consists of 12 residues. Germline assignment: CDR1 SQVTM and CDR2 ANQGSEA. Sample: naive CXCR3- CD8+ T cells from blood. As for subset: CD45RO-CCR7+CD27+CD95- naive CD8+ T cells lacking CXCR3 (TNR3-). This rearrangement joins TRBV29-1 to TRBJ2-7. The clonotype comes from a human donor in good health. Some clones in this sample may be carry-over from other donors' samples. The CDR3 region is CSVENNTYEQYF.